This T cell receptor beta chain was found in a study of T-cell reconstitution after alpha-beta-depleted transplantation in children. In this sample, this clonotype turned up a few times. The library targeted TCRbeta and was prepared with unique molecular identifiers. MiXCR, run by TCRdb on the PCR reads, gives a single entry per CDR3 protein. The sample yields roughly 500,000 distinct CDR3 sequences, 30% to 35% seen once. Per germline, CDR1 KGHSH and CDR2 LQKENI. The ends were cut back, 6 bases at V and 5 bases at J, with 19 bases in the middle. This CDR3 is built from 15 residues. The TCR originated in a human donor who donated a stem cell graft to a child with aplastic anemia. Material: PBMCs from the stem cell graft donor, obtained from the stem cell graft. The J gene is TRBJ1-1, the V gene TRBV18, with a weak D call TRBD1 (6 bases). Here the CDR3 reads CASSPGEGGITEAFF. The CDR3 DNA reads TGTGCCAGCTCCCCCGGCGAAGGGGGAATAACTGAAGCTTTCTTT.